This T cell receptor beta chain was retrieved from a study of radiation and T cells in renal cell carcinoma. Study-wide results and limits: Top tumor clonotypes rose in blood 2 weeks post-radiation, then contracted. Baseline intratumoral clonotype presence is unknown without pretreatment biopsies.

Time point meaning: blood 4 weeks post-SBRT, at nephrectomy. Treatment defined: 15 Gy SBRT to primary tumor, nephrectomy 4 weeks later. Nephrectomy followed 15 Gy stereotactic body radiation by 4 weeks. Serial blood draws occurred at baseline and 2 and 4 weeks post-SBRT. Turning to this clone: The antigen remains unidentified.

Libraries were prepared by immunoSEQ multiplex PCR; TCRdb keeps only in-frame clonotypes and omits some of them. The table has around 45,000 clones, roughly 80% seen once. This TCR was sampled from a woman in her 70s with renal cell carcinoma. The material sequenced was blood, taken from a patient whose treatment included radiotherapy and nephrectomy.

CDR3 sequence reads: CASSLGSALDSAKLFF. The CDR3, as DNA: TGTGCCAGCAGCTTAGGTAGCGCCCTCGATTCGGCGAAGCTGTTTTTT. The gene calls are TRBV7-9 and TRBJ2-2, with a possible D match to TRBD2 (5 bases). In germline, CDR1 is SEHNR, CDR2 FQNEAQ (reference sequence). The CDR3 loop spans 16 amino acids. The germline V and J ends were trimmed by 1 base and 12 bases, with 21 bases remaining between them.